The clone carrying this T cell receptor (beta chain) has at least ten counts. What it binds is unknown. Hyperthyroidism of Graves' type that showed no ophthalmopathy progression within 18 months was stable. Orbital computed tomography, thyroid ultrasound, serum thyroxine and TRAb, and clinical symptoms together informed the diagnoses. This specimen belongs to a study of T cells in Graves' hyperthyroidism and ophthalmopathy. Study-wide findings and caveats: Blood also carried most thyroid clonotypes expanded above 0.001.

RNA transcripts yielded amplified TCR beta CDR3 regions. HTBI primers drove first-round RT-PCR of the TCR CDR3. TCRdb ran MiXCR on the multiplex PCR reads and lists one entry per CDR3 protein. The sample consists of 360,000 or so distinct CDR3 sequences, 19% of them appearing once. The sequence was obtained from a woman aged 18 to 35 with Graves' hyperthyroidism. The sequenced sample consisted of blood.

The DNA of the CDR3 is TGTGCCAGCAGTTATGTTTCGGGAAACACTGAAGCTTTCTTT. Its protein is CASSYVSGNTEAFF. The chain carries TRBV6-2 or TRBV6-3 and TRBJ1-1; D gene unclear. The germline gives CDR1 MNHEY, CDR2 SVGEGT. The CDR3 runs 14 residues. Trimming pared 3 bases from V and 2 bases from J, leaving 10 bases between.